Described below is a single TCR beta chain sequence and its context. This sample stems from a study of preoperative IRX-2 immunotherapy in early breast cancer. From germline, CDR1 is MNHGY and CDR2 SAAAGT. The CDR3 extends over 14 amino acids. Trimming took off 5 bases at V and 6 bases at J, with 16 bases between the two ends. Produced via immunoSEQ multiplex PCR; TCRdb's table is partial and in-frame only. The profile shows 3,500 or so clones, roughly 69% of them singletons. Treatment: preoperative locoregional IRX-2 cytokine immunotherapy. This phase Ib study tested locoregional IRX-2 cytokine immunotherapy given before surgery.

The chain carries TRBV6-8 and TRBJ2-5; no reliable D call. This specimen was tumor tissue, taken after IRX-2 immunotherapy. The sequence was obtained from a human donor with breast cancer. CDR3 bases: TGTGCCAGCAGTCCCGGGCTAGGCCAGAAGACCCAGTACTTC. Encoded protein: CASSPGLGQKTQYF.